This entry describes one TCR beta chain. Its antigen is unknown. This record belongs to a study of T cell repertoires in cytomegalovirus infection. Overall study context: Signatures in public TCR beta sequences pointed to both CMV infection and matching HLA type.

TCRdb re-derived calls from the reads in MiXCR, one entry per CDR3 protein. The profile shows some 800,000 distinct CDR3 sequences, less than 35% of them singletons. Overall study results and limits: Clonotypes of TCR beta that were HLA-C-restricted and CMV-specific dominated the ex vivo response.

The CDR3 consists of 15 residues. With V trimmed by 0 bases and J by 4 bases, 5 bases remained unmatched. Per the germline V gene, CDR1 is PRHDT and CDR2 is FYEKMQ (reference sequence). Sample: cultured CD8+ T cells from PBMCs, taken from culture after CMV antigen stimulation. The chain links TRBV13 to TRBJ1-2, with 7 bases that match TRBD1. The TCR originated in a human donor in good health (CMV status not recorded). Some clones in this sample may be carry-over from other donors' samples. The CDR3 sequence is CASSLGRAGGYGYTF. Written as DNA, the CDR3 is TGTGCCAGCAGCTTAGGCCGGGCAGGGGGCTATGGCTACACCTTC. The full variable domain, completed using reference TRBV13 and TRBJ1-2, is AAGVIQSPRHLIKEKRETATLKCYPIPRHDTVYWYQQGPGQDPQFLISFYEKMQSDKGSIPDRFSAQQFSDYHSELNMSSLELGDSALYFCASSLGRAGGYGYTFGSGTRLTVV.